The 15 T cell receptor beta chains given below trace back to one sample, sequenced in a study of regulatory T cells in long-lasting Graves disease. With iRepertoire HTBI primers and Arm-PCR of CDR3 regions, TCR beta libraries were built. MiXCR, run by TCRdb on the multiplex PCR reads, gives a single entry per CDR3 protein. Here the sample spans about 560,000 distinct CDR3 sequences, 15% to 20% being singletons. As for time point: newly diagnosed GD, antithyroid drugs for less than 3 months. PBMCs provided the RNA from which the TCR library was made. Separately, the same data were catalogued under a study of T cells in Graves' hyperthyroidism and ophthalmopathy.

Sample: peripheral blood mononuclear cells (PBMCs), taken at new diagnosis, from a patient treated with antithyroid drugs. The receptors originated from a young man with Graves disease.

There are many counts of this clonotype. The V gene is TRBV3-1, the J gene TRBJ2-1, with D perhaps matching TRBD2 (5 bases). CDR1 and CDR2 from the germline V gene are LGHDT and YNNKEL (reference sequence). This CDR3 has 15 residues. With 4 bases removed from V and 5 bases from J, the gap between germline ends came to 15 bases. The CDR3 loop is CASSLTRPDNNEQFF. CDR3 sequence (DNA): TGTGCCAGCAGCCTCACTAGGCCTGACAACAATGAGCAGTTCTTC.

The rearrangement uses TRBV7-3 and TRBJ1-2; D perhaps matches TRBD1 (5 bases). The CDR3 totals 15 residues. V was pared by 7 bases and J by 4 bases, with 19 bases between. CDR1 and CDR2 from the germline V gene are SGHTA and FQGTGA. The CDR3 DNA reads TGTGCCAGCAACCCCCGGGGGGGAGGCGGCTATGGCTACACCTTC. Its translation: CASNPRGGGGYGYTF.

This clonotype was recorded at least ten times. The rearrangement joins TRBV12-3 or TRBV12-4 to TRBJ2-7, with D perhaps matching TRBD1 (6 bases). The CDR3 runs 13 residues. The ends were cut back, 6 bases at V and 6 bases at J, with 15 bases in the middle. CDR3 region: CASRISGDREQYF. In DNA, the CDR3 is TGTGCCAGCAGAATCTCAGGGGACCGCGAGCAGTACTTC.

This clonotype has a count of ten or more. V and J are TRBV28 and TRBJ2-7; 10 positions agree with TRBD2. In germline, CDR1 is MDHEN, CDR2 SYDVKM. With V trimmed by 6 bases and J by 1 base, 6 bases remained unmatched. The length of the CDR3 is 15 residues. The DNA of the CDR3 is TGTGCCAGCAGCGTAGCGGGAGGAAGGTCCTACGAGCAGTACTTC. Its translation: CASSVAGGRSYEQYF.

This clonotype was counted a few times. The rearrangement joins TRBV7-2 to TRBJ2-2; 8 bases map to TRBD2. The length of the CDR3 is 17 residues. The V segment lost 5 bases and the J segment 6 bases; nucleotides outside the gene matches: 14. From germline, CDR1 is SGHTA and CDR2 FQGNSA. The CDR3 DNA reads as TGTGCCAGCAGCCAGGCGGCGGGAGGATCTATCGCCGGGGAGCTGTTTTTT. This sequence encodes CASSQAAGGSIAGELFF. Supplemented by reference TRBV7-2 and TRBJ2-2, the full variable domain reads GAGVSQSPSNKVTEKGKDVELRCDPISGHTALYWYRQSLGQGLEFLIYFQGNSAPDKSGLPSDRFSAERTGGSVSTLTIQRTQQEDSAVYLCASSQAAGGSIAGELFFGEGSRLTVL.

The sample holds many counts of this clonotype. The chain combines TRBV2 with TRBJ2-3; TRBD2 agrees at 10 bases. CDR1 and CDR2 (germline): SNHLY, FYNNEI. The CDR3 runs 13 residues. With 9 bases clipped from V and 7 bases from J, the junction kept 7 bases outside the gene matches. CDR3 sequence reads: CASTSGTDYTQYF. Written as DNA, the CDR3 is TGTGCCAGTACTAGCGGGACGGACTATACGCAGTATTTT.

The chain couples TRBV6-1 to TRBJ2-6; D ambiguous. Trimming removed 5 bases at V and 0 bases at J, with 8 bases between. This CDR3 has 15 amino acids. The germline V gene encodes CDR1 MNHNS and CDR2 SASEGT. CDR3 residues: CASSHGSSGANVLTF. The CDR3 region has the DNA TGTGCCAGCAGTCACGGATCCTCTGGGGCCAACGTCCTGACTTTC.

This clonotype was detected ten times or more. The chain carries TRBV6-1 and TRBJ2-2; unclear D gene. Trimming left V 8 bases short and J 1 base short, with 17 bases between. The CDR3 is 16 amino acids. Germline V gives CDR1 MNHNS, CDR2 SASEGT. The CDR3 reads CASGPPAERNTGELFF. CDR3 bases: TGTGCCAGCGGCCCCCCGGCGGAAAGGAACACCGGGGAGCTGTTTTTT.

In nucleotides, the CDR3 is TGCGCCAGCAGCCAAGATGTACGGCTCCGGCGCTCCTACGAGCAGTACTTC. It codes for CASSQDVRLRRSYEQYF. The chain links TRBV4-1 to TRBJ2-7, with D uncertain. Per the germline V gene, CDR1 is MGHRA and CDR2 is YSYEKL. V shed 0 bases and J shed 0 bases, with 15 bases lying between them. The CDR3 spans 17 residues.

This clonotype was counted many times. The chain's CDR3 is CALRGPFTYEQYF. The DNA for the CDR3 is TGTGCTCTAAGAGGGCCCTTTACCTACGAGCAGTACTTC. The chain has TRBV6-1 and TRBJ2-7; possible D gene TRBD2, 5 bases. CDR1 is MNHNS and CDR2 is SASEGT in the germline V gene. CDR3 length: 13 residues.

CDR3 nucleotide sequence: TGCAGTGCTAGTCGAGGGAGTCTCACTTCTAACTATGGCTACACCTTC. Amino acid sequence: CSASRGSLTSNYGYTF. The J gene is TRBJ1-2, the V gene TRBV20-1; D remains ambiguous. The CDR3 loop spans 16 amino acids. V was clipped by 3 bases and J by 0 bases, with 17 bases between them. Germline CDR1 reads DFQATT; CDR2 reads SNEGSKA (reference sequence).

This clonotype was counted at least ten times. The chain couples TRBV7-8 to TRBJ2-3; a weak D match, TRBD2 (5 bases). Trimming stripped 2 bases from V and 6 bases from J, with 15 bases between. This CDR3 is 15 amino acids long. CDR1 is SGHVS, CDR2 FQNEAQ, per germline. This CDR3 reads CASSLFAGQRDTQYF. Here the CDR3 DNA reads TGTGCCAGCAGCTTATTCGCTGGGCAGCGGGATACGCAGTATTTT.

This clonotype was observed at least ten times. The V call is TRBV12-3 or TRBV12-4, the J call TRBJ2-3; 7 positions match TRBD1. This CDR3 has 13 residues. The DNA of the CDR3 is TGTGCAGTGACAGGGCCCTACACAGATACGCAGTATTTT. Translated, it gives CAVTGPYTDTQYF.

In this sample, this clonotype turned up many times. The chain uses TRBV20-1 and TRBJ2-7, with a possible D match to TRBD1 (6 bases). This CDR3 is 14 amino acids long. V dropped 6 bases and J dropped 2 bases, with 17 bases sitting between them. Germline CDR1 is DFQATT and CDR2 is SNEGSKA (reference sequence). CDR3 nucleotides: TGCAGTGCACTGGACCGGGACACTACCTACGAGCAGTACTTC. It yields the protein CSALDRDTTYEQYF.

In its sample, this clonotype was seen many times. The chain uses TRBV20-1 and TRBJ2-1; the match to TRBD1 covers 8 bases. V lost 3 bases and J lost 4; bases outside the gene matches: 8. Germline loops: CDR1 DFQATT, CDR2 SNEGSKA (reference sequence). The CDR3 runs to 15 residues. The CDR3 is CSASSVDRAYNEQFF. The CDR3, as DNA: TGCAGTGCTAGTTCCGTGGACAGGGCATACAATGAGCAGTTCTTC.